These 8 T cell receptor beta chains came from one sample sequenced in a study of T cell responses to AZD1222 COVID-19 vaccine. Sequenced by immunoSEQ multiplex PCR; TCRdb stores in-frame clones only, minus some. The sample holds about 120,000 clones, roughly 92% seen once. The material sequenced was peripheral blood, taken on day 0 of AZD1222 vaccination. These receptors were obtained from an adult in good health.

This clone was seen only a few times. The chain combines TRBV5-6 with TRBJ1-2; tentatively, D is TRBD1 (5 bases). V dropped 6 bases and J dropped 1 base, with 16 bases sitting between them. CDR3 size: 15 residues. Germline V gene sequence: CDR1 SGHDT, CDR2 YYEEEE. The CDR3 DNA is TGTGCCAGCACCACGGTCCAGGGCTTTAACTATGGCTACACCTTC. Translating gives CASTTVQGFNYGYTF.

The gene calls are TRBV19 and TRBJ1-2; no clear D gene. The CDR3 totals 14 residues. From germline, CDR1 is LNHDA and CDR2 SQIVND (reference sequence). V was trimmed by 3 bases and J by 4 bases, leaving 12 bases between them. CDR3 in amino acids: CASSIGPETYGYTF. DNA of the CDR3: TGTGCCAGTAGTATCGGACCCGAAACCTATGGCTACACCTTC.

V gene TRBV21-1 combines with J gene TRBJ2-7; the D call of TRBD2 is as the table states it, not checked on the DNA. TRBV21-1 is a pseudogene locus. The CDR3 is made up of 15 amino acids. This chain's CDR3 is CASSKVRVVTLEQYF. The CDR3 DNA reads TGTGCCAGCAGCAAAGTAAGAGTAGTAACCCTCGAGCAGTACTTC.

The chain recombines TRBV19 with TRBJ2-3; no reliable D call. CDR3 size: 15 residues. Trimming stripped 4 bases from V and 1 base from J, with 12 bases between. The germline gives CDR1 LNHDA, CDR2 SQIVND (reference sequence). The CDR3 reads CASSKLQAGTDTQYF. CDR3 sequence (DNA): TGTGCCAGTAGTAAGCTGCAGGCCGGCACAGATACGCAGTATTTT.

The chain uses TRBV7-2 and TRBJ2-1; D not resolved. CDR3 length equals 12 residues. Between the trimmed V and J ends, which lost 5 bases and 9 bases, there was a span of 11 bases. In germline, CDR1 is SGHTA, CDR2 FQGNSA. The CDR3 reads CASSQDTSEQFF. In DNA, the CDR3 is TGTGCCAGCAGCCAAGACACCAGTGAGCAGTTCTTC.

The rearrangement joins TRBV6-5 to TRBJ2-3; weak D call: TRBD1 (5 bases). CDR1 and CDR2 (germline): MNHEY, SVGAGI. With 5 bases removed from V and 6 bases from J, the gap between germline ends came to 9 bases. The CDR3 sequence is 12 residues long. In DNA, the CDR3 is TGTGCCAGCAGTCCTGGGGCTGATACGCAGTATTTT. Translating it yields CASSPGADTQYF.

This clone was seen only a few times. The chain employs TRBV7-9 and TRBJ1-4; no firm D call. This CDR3 is 16 amino acids long. Trimming took off 5 bases at V and 8 bases at J, with 21 bases between the two ends. Germline V gene lookup returns CDR1 SEHNR and CDR2 FQNEAQ (reference sequence). CDR3 in amino acids: CASSRGSGSRGEKLFF. DNA for the CDR3: TGTGCCAGCAGCCGCGGCTCAGGCTCACGTGGGGAAAAACTGTTTTTT.

This clone was seen just once. The chain carries TRBV7-2 and TRBJ1-2, with 7 bases aligning to TRBD1. Trimming at V came to 1 base and at J to 6 bases, leaving 14 bases not matched to a gene. The CDR3 sequence is 17 residues long. Germline CDR1 SGHTA, CDR2 FQGNSA. The CDR3, as DNA: TGTGCCAGCAGCTTAGACCGAACGTCTGCCAGGGGGGATGGCTACACCTTC. As protein: CASSLDRTSARGDGYTF.